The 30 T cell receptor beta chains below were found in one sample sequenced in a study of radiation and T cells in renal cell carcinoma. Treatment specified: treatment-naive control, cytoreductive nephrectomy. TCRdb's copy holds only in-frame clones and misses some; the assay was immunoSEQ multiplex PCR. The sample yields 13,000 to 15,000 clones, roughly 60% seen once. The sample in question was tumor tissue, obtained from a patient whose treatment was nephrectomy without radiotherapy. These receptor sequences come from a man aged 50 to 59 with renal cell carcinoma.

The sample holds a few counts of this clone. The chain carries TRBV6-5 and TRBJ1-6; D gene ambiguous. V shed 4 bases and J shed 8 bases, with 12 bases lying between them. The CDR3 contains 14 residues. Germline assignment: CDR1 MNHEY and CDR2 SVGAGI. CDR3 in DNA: TGTGCCAGCAGTTCGTCGCGCTGGGATTCACCCCTCCACTTT. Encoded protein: CASSSSRWDSPLHF.

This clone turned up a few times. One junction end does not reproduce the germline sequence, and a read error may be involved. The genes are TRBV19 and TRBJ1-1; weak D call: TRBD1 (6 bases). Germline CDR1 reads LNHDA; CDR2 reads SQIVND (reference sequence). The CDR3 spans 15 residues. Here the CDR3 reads CASSIAAGVKTEAFF. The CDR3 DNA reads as TGTGCCAGTAGTATAGCAGCAGGGGTGAAGACTGAAGCTTTCTTT.

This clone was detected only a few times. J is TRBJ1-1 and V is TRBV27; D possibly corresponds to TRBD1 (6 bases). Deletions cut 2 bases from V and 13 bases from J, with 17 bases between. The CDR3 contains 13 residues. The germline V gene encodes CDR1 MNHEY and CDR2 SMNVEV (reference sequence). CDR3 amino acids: CASSLIRGREVFF. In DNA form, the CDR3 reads TGTGCCAGCAGTTTAATCAGGGGCAGGGAGGTTTTCTTT.

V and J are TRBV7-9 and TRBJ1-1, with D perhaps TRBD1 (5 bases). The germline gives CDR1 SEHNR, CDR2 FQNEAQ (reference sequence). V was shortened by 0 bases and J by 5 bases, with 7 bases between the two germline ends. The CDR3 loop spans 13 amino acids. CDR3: CASSLAGVTEAFF. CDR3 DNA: TGTGCCAGCAGCTTAGCGGGGGTTACTGAAGCTTTCTTT.

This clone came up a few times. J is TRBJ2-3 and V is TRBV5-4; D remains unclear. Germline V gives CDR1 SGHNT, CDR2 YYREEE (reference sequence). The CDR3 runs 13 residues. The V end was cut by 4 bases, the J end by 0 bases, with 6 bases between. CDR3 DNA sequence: TGTGCCAGCAGCCGAATAAGCACAGATACGCAGTATTTT. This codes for CASSRISTDTQYF.

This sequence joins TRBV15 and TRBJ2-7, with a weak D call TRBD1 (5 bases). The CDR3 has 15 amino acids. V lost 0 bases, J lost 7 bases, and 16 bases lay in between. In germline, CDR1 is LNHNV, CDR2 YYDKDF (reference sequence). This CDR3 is CATSRDWAGNSEQYF. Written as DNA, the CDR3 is TGTGCCACCAGCAGAGATTGGGCAGGGAATTCGGAGCAGTACTTC.

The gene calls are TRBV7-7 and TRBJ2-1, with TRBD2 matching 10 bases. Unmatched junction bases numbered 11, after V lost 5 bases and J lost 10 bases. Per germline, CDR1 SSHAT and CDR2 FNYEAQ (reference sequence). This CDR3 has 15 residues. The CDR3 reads CASSHTSGAPDEQFF. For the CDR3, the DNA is TGTGCCAGCAGCCACACTAGCGGGGCCCCCGACGAGCAGTTCTTC.

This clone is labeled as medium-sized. The CDR3 spells CASAPQGVNYGYTF. The CDR3 nucleotides are TGTGCCAGTGCTCCACAGGGGGTAAACTATGGCTACACCTTC. The chain links TRBV19 to TRBJ1-2, with TRBD1 identical over 8 bases. Germline-derived CDR1 and CDR2 are LNHDA and SQIVND (reference sequence). The CDR3 is 14 residues long. V was clipped by 8 bases and J by 2 bases; unmatched bases: 7.

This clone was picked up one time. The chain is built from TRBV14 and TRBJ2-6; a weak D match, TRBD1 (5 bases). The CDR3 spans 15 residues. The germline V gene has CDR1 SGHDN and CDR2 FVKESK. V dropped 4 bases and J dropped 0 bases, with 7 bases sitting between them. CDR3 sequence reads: CASSLDSSGANVLTF. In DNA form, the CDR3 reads TGTGCCAGCAGCCTCGACAGCTCTGGGGCCAACGTCCTGACTTTC.

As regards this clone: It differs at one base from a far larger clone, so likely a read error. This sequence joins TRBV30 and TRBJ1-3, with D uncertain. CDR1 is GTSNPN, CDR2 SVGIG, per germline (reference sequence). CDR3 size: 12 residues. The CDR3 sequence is CAWSSSGNTVYF. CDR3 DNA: TGTGCCTGGAGTTCCTCTGGAAACACCGTATATTTT.

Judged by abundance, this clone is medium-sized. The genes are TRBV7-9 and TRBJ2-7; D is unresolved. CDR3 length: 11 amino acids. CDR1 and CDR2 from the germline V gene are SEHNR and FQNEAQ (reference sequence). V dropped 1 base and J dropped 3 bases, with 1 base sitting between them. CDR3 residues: CASSLDYEQYF. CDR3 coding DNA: TGTGCCAGCAGCTTAGACTACGAGCAGTACTTC.

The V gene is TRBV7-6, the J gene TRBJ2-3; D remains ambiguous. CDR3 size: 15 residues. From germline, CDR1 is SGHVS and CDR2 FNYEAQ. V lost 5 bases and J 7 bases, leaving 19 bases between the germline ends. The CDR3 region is CASSPVPDMPNTQYF. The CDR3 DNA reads TGTGCCAGCAGCCCAGTCCCGGATATGCCGAATACGCAGTATTTT.

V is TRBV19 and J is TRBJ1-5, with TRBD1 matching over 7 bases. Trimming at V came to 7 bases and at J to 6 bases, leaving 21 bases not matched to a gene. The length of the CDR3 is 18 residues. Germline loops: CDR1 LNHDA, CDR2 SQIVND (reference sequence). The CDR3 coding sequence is TGTGCCAGTACCATGGTGGGGTCACTCAGGGGGAGCGGTCAGCCCCAGCATTTT. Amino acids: CASTMVGSLRGSGQPQHF.

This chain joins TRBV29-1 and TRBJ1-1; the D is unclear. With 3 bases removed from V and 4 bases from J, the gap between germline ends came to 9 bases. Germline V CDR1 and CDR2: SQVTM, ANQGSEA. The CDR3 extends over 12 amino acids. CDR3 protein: CSVEGWGTEAFF. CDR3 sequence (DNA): TGCAGCGTTGAGGGATGGGGCACTGAAGCTTTCTTT.

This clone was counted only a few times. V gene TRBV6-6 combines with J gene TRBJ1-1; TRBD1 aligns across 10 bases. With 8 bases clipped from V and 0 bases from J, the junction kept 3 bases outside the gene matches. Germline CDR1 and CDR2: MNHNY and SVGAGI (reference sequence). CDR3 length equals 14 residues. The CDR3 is CASGTGDMNTEAFF. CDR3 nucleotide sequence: TGTGCCAGCGGGACAGGGGACATGAACACTGAAGCTTTCTTT.

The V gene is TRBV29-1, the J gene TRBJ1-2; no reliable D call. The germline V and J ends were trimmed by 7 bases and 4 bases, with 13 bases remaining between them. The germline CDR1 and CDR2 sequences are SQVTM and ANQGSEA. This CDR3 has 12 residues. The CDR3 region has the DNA TGCAGCGGGATGGAGGGCATCTATGGCTACACCTTC. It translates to CSGMEGIYGYTF.

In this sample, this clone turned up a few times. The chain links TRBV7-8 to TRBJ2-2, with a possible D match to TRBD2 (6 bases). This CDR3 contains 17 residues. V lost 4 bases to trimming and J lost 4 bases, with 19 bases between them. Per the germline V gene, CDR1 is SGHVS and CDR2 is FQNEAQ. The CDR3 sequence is CASSSSTGTGGTGELFF. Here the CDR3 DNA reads TGTGCCAGCAGCTCCTCGACGGGGACCGGGGGCACCGGGGAGCTGTTTTTT.

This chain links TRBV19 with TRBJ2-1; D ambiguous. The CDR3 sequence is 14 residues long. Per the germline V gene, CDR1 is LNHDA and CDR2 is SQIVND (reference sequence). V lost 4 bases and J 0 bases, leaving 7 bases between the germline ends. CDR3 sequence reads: CASSNSYSYNEQFF. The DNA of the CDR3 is TGTGCCAGTAGTAACAGTTACTCCTACAATGAGCAGTTCTTC.

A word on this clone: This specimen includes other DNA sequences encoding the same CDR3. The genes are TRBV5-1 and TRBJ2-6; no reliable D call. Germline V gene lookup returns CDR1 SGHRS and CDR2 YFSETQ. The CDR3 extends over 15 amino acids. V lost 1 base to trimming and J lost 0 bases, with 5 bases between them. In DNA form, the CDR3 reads TGCGCCAGCAGCTTGCCCAGCTCTGGGGCCAACGTCCTGACTTTC. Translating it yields CASSLPSSGANVLTF.

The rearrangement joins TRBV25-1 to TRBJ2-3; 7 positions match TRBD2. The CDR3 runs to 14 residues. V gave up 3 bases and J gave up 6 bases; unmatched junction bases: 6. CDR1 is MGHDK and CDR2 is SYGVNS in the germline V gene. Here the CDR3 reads CASSDYTSADTQYF. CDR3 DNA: TGTGCCAGCAGTGACTACACTAGCGCGGATACGCAGTATTTT.

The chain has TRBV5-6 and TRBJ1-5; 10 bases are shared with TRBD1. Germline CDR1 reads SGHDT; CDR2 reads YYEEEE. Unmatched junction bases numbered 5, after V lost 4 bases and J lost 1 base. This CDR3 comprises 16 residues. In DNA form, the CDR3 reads TGTGCCAGCAGCCGACGGGGACAGGGGAGCAATCAGCCCCAGCATTTT. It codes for CASSRRGQGSNQPQHF.

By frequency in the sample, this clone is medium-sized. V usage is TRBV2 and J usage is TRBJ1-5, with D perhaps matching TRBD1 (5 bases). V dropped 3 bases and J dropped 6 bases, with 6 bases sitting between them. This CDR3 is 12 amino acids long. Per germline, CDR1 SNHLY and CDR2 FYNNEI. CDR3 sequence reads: CASSEGVQPQHF. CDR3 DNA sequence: TGTGCCAGCAGTGAGGGGGTTCAGCCCCAGCATTTT.

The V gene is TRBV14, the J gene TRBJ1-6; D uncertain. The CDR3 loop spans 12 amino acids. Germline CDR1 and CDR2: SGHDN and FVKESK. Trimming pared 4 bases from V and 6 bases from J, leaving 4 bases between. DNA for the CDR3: TGTGCCAGCAGCCGACGTAATTCACCCCTCCACTTT. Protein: CASSRRNSPLHF.

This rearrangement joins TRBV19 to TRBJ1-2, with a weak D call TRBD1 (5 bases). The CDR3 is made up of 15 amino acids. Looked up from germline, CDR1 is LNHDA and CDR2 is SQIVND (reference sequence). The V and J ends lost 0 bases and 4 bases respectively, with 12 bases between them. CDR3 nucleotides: TGTGCCAGTAGTATAGATTCCGGGACGGTCTATGGCTACACCTTC. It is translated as CASSIDSGTVYGYTF.

The CDR3 region has the DNA TGCGCCAGCAGCTCCCTAGACGGAGGGTCGGACGAGCAGTACTTC. Translating it yields CASSSLDGGSDEQYF. The V gene is TRBV5-1, the J gene TRBJ2-7; D might be TRBD2 (6 bases). This CDR3 spans 15 amino acids. V was trimmed by 3 bases and J by 5 bases, leaving 18 bases between them. Germline V gene data show CDR1 as SGHRS and CDR2 as YFSETQ.

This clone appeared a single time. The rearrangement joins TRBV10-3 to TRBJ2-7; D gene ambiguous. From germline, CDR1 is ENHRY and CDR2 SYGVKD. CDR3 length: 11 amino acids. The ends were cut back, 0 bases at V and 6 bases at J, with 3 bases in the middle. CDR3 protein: CAISESSEQYF. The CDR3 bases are TGTGCCATCAGTGAGTCCAGCGAGCAGTACTTC.

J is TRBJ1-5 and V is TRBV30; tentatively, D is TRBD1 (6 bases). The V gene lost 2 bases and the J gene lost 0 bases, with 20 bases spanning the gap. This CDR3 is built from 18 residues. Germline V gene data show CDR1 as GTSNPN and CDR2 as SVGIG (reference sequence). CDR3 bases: TGTGCCTGGAGTTCCCGGGGGGCCTCACCTTATAGCAATCAGCCCCAGCATTTT. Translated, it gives CAWSSRGASPYSNQPQHF.

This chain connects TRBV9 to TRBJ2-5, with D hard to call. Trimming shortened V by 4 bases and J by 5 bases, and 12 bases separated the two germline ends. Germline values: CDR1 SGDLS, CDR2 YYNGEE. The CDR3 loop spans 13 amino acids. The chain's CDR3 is CASSLSRAETQYF. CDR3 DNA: TGTGCCAGCAGCCTCTCCCGGGCGGAGACCCAGTACTTC.

The CDR3 DNA reads as TGTGCCAGTGGGAAAACAGGGACTGGGGCCAACGTCCTGACTTTC. Its protein is CASGKTGTGANVLTF. V usage is TRBV19 and J usage is TRBJ2-6; maybe TRBD1 (6 bases). Deletions cut 8 bases from V and 2 bases from J, with 13 bases between. Germline lookup yields CDR1 LNHDA and CDR2 SQIVND (reference sequence). The CDR3 has 15 residues.

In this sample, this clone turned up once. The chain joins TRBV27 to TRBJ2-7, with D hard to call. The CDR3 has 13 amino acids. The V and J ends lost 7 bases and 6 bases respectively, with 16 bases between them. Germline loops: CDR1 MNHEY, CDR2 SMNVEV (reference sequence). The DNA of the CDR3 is TGTGCCAGCACCCGACTTACCCTGGGCGAGCAGTACTTC. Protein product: CASTRLTLGEQYF.